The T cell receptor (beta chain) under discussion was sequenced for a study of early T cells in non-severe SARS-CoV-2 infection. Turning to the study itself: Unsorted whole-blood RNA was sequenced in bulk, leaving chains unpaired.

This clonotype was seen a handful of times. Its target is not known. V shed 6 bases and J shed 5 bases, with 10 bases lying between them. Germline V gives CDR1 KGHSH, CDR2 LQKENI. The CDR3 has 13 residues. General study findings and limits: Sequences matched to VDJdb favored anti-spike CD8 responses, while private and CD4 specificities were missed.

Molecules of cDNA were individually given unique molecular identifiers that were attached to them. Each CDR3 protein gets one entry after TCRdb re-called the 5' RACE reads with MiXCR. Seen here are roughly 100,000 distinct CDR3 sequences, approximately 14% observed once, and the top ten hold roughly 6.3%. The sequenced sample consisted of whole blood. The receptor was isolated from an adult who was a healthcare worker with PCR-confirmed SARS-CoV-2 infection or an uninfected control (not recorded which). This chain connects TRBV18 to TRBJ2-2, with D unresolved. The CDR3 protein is CASSPDPTGELFF. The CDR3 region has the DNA TGTGCCAGCTCCCCTGACCCGACCGGGGAGCTGTTTTTT.